The clone carrying this T cell receptor beta chain is a singleton in its sample. This specimen comes from a study of blood T cell repertoires in COVID-19. Study-wide background: Specimens from acute and convalescent COVID-19 originated in the United States, Italy and Spain. PBMCs, B-cell-depleted T cells, or T cells provided the cDNA or gDNA that made up the material.

Libraries were prepared by immunoSEQ multiplex PCR; TCRdb keeps only in-frame clonotypes and omits some of them. The sample holds 95,000 to 150,000 clones, more than 70% seen once. With V trimmed by 5 bases and J by 3 bases, 7 bases remained unmatched. Germline CDR1 and CDR2: SEHNR and FQNEAQ (reference sequence). The CDR3 consists of 15 residues. Sequenced material: peripheral blood. The TCR was taken from a human donor in a cohort sampled during active COVID-19. The chain links TRBV7-9 to TRBJ2-7, with 10 bases lining up with TRBD1. The CDR3 loop reads CASSAGQGVYYEQYF. CDR3 nucleotides: TGTGCCAGCAGCGCAGGACAGGGGGTCTACTACGAGCAGTACTTC.